A single sample gave rise to the 32 T cell receptor beta chains below, sequenced in a study of blood T cell repertoires in COVID-19. The method was immunoSEQ multiplex PCR; TCRdb's version includes in-frame clones alone and lacks a portion of them. Counted here are 250,000 to 400,000 clones, roughly nine tenths occurring once; the ten biggest clones make up 2.6%. Sequenced input: PBMCs or T cells enriched from blood (not recorded which). The receptors were sampled from a man between 60 and 75 years old who had recovered from COVID-19.

The CDR3 sequence: CASSQEGRSTLAKNIQYF. Written as DNA, the CDR3 is TGTGCCAGCAGCCAAGAAGGGAGGTCTACCCTAGCCAAAAACATTCAGTACTTC. V and J are TRBV4-2 and TRBJ2-4; tentative D call: TRBD2 (6 bases). Looked up from germline, CDR1 is LGHNA and CDR2 is YNFKEQ. Trimming removed 0 bases from V and 0 bases from J, with 15 bases in between. The CDR3 runs to 18 residues.

The rearrangement uses TRBV4-1 and TRBJ1-5, with 7 bases fitting TRBD1. The trim removed 5 bases at V and 5 bases at J, leaving 9 bases unmatched. Looked up from germline, CDR1 is MGHRA and CDR2 is YSYEKL. The CDR3 extends over 15 amino acids. This CDR3 reads CASSYQTGADQPQHF. CDR3 DNA sequence: TGCGCCAGCAGCTACCAAACAGGGGCCGATCAGCCCCAGCATTTT.

The V call is TRBV27, the J call TRBJ1-5; D gene unclear. With 5 bases removed from V and 1 base from J, the gap between germline ends came to 12 bases. Germline V CDR1 and CDR2: MNHEY, SMNVEV (reference sequence). This CDR3 has 15 residues. CDR3 protein: CASSTGRGSNQPQHF. CDR3 in DNA: TGTGCCAGCAGTACCGGACGGGGAAGCAATCAGCCCCAGCATTTT.

The chain joins TRBV28 to TRBJ1-5, with D uncertain. Trimming cost V 5 bases and J 0 bases, with 5 bases left between them. The CDR3 loop spans 13 amino acids. The germline CDR1 and CDR2 sequences are MDHEN and SYDVKM. The CDR3 nucleotides read TGTGCCAGCAGTATTAATAGCAATCAGCCCCAGCATTTT. Its translation is CASSINSNQPQHF.

This clone was detected only once. The rearrangement joins TRBV12-3 or TRBV12-4 to TRBJ1-1; D unresolved. CDR3 length: 13 amino acids. The ends were cut back, 3 bases at V and 1 base at J, with 6 bases in the middle. In DNA form, the CDR3 reads TGTGCCAGCAGTTTTGGGCGGAACACTGAAGCTTTCTTT. It yields the protein CASSFGRNTEAFF.

This rearrangement joins TRBV11-3 to TRBJ2-5; no firm D call. CDR1 and CDR2 (germline): SGHNT, YENEEA. Trimming left V 3 bases short and J 4 bases short, with 9 bases between. The CDR3 is 13 amino acids. The CDR3 nucleotides are TGTGCCAGCAGCTTCCGAGCCGGAGAGACCCAGTACTTC. It codes for CASSFRAGETQYF.

V and J are TRBV2 and TRBJ2-1, with D possibly being TRBD2 (5 bases). In germline, CDR1 is SNHLY, CDR2 FYNNEI. Trimming took off 4 bases at V and 7 bases at J, with 17 bases between the two ends. The CDR3 is 15 residues long. The CDR3 nucleotides read TGTGCCAGCAGTGGTGTAGTGGGAGCGTGGAATGAGCAGTTCTTC. Protein: CASSGVVGAWNEQFF.

This clone occurred once. The rearrangement uses TRBV11-2 and TRBJ1-2; D unclear. The ends were cut back, 5 bases at V and 5 bases at J, with 12 bases in the middle. Germline V lookup: CDR1 SGHAT, CDR2 FQNNGV. This CDR3 contains 13 residues. The CDR3 region has the DNA TGTGCCAGCAGCGGCCCGGGGAAATATGGCTACACCTTC. Translated: CASSGPGKYGYTF.

The chain uses TRBV7-9 and TRBJ1-1; D is possibly TRBD1 (6 bases). Per germline, CDR1 SEHNR and CDR2 FQNEAQ (reference sequence). The CDR3 runs to 15 residues. Trimming took 2 bases from V and 11 from J, leaving 21 bases between them. The DNA for the CDR3 is TGTGCCAGCAGCTTAATCGGGACAATCGGCGGAGTCGCTTTCTTT. Its translation: CASSLIGTIGGVAFF.

This clone came up once. The chain joins TRBV19 to TRBJ2-2; D remains ambiguous. V lost 3 bases and J lost 4, with 9 bases in between. CDR1 is LNHDA, CDR2 SQIVND, per germline (reference sequence). This CDR3 has 14 residues. The CDR3 loop is CASSIGSGTGELFF. CDR3 in DNA: TGTGCCAGTAGTATTGGGTCGGGCACCGGGGAGCTGTTTTTT.

The chain is built from TRBV5-8 and TRBJ1-5; 8 bases map to TRBD1. Looked up from germline, CDR1 is SGHTS and CDR2 is YDEGEE. Unmatched junction bases numbered 8, after V lost 4 bases and J lost 5 bases. The length of the CDR3 is 15 residues. The CDR3 DNA follows: TGTGCCAGCAGCGTCGGGACAGGAATTTATCAGCCCCAGCATTTT. This translates into CASSVGTGIYQPQHF.

The chain is built from TRBV24-1 and TRBJ2-2; 12 nucleotides line up with TRBD1. The CDR3 has 16 residues. Germline V CDR1 and CDR2: KGHDR, SFDVKD. V lost 3 bases, J lost 7 bases, and 5 bases stayed unmatched. The CDR3 is CATSDGGQGAIGELFF. The CDR3 nucleotides are TGTGCCACCAGTGATGGGGGACAGGGGGCAATCGGGGAGCTGTTTTTT.

In DNA, the CDR3 is TGTGCCACCAGTGACCCGACAGGGAATGAGCAGTTCTTC. It is translated as CATSDPTGNEQFF. V usage is TRBV24-1 and J usage is TRBJ2-1; TRBD1 agrees at 7 bases. The CDR3 loop spans 13 amino acids. Germline V gene data show CDR1 as KGHDR and CDR2 as SFDVKD. V lost 4 bases, J lost 7 bases, and 3 bases stayed unmatched.

This sequence joins TRBV6-5 and TRBJ2-7, with D hard to call. Trimming took off 7 bases at V and 0 bases at J, with 10 bases between the two ends. This CDR3 is built from 13 residues. The germline CDR1 and CDR2 sequences are MNHEY and SVGAGI. As DNA, the CDR3 is TGTGCCAGCAATCGACTCCACTCCTACGAGCAGTACTTC. The encoded protein is CASNRLHSYEQYF.

This clone was found once. The V call is TRBV2, the J call TRBJ1-3; D unclear. The germline gives CDR1 SNHLY, CDR2 FYNNEI. The V gene lost 6 bases and the J gene lost 0 bases, with 9 bases spanning the gap. The CDR3 runs 14 residues. Here the CDR3 DNA reads TGTGCCAGCAGGAGAGAGCGCTCTGGAAACACCATATATTTT. Encoded protein: CASRRERSGNTIYF. The full variable domain, completed using reference TRBV2 and TRBJ1-3, is EPEVTQTPSHQVTQMGQEVILRCVPISNHLYFYWYRQILGQKVEFLVSFYNNEISEKSEIFDDQFSVERPDGSNFTLKIRSTKLEDSAMYFCASRRERSGNTIYFGEGSWLTVV.

The chain joins TRBV11-3 to TRBJ2-1; 14 bases fit TRBD2. Germline lookup yields CDR1 SGHNT and CDR2 YENEEA. This CDR3 has 18 amino acids. V dropped 4 bases and J dropped 7; count of bases not matched to a gene: 12. CDR3 DNA sequence: TGTGCCAGCAGCTCCGGGACTAGCGGGAGTCTTCCCAGGAATGAGCAGTTCTTC. Protein: CASSSGTSGSLPRNEQFF.

The table lists this clone with a count of one. V and J are TRBV6-5 and TRBJ1-4; D gene ambiguous. This CDR3 is 14 amino acids long. The V end lost 5 bases, the J end lost 2 bases, and 9 bases lay between the germline ends. Germline V gene data show CDR1 as MNHEY and CDR2 as SVGAGI. The CDR3 sequence: CASSRSGTNEKLFF. The CDR3 DNA follows: TGTGCCAGCAGTAGGTCGGGGACTAATGAAAAACTGTTTTTT.

V usage is TRBV14 and J usage is TRBJ2-3, with 13 bases fitting TRBD2. CDR1 SGHDN and CDR2 FVKESK come from the germline V gene. With 5 bases clipped from V and 15 bases from J, the junction kept 5 bases outside the gene matches. There are 12 residues in the CDR3. CDR3 amino acids: CASSYGTSGIYF. CDR3 bases: TGTGCCAGCAGCTATGGGACTAGCGGGATTTATTTT. Full variable domain (rest looked up from reference TRBV14 and TRBJ2-3): EAGVTQFPSHSVIEKGQTVTLRCDPISGHDNLYWYRRVMGKEIKFLLHFVKESKQDESGMPNNRFLAERTGGTYSTLKVQPAELEDSGVYFCASSYGTSGIYFGPGTRLTVL.

The chain links TRBV19 to TRBJ2-1; D is possibly TRBD1 (5 bases). Trimming removed 0 bases at V and 2 bases at J, with 8 bases between. This CDR3 is built from 15 residues. From germline, CDR1 is LNHDA and CDR2 SQIVND (reference sequence). The CDR3 spells CASSIDRAAYNEQFF. DNA for the CDR3: TGTGCCAGTAGTATAGACAGGGCAGCCTACAATGAGCAGTTCTTC. The complete variable domain, with remaining parts taken from reference TRBV19 and TRBJ2-1, reads DGGITQSPKYLFRKEGQNVTLSCEQNLNHDAMYWYRQDPGQGLRLIYYSQIVNDFQKGDIAEGYSVSREKKESFPLTVTSAQKNPTAFYLCASSIDRAAYNEQFFGPGTRLTVL.

V usage is TRBV3-1 (or the pseudogene TRBV3-2) and J usage is TRBJ2-7, with 8 bases lining up with TRBD1. CDR1 and CDR2 (germline): LGHDT, YNNKEL (reference sequence). V shed 4 bases and J 6 bases; nucleotides not matched to a gene: 5. The CDR3 spans 13 residues. CDR3 in amino acids: CASSRPGTGEQYF. CDR3 bases: TGTGCCAGCAGCCGACCTGGGACAGGCGAGCAGTACTTC.

The chain employs TRBV7-9 and TRBJ2-7; TRBD2 agrees at 14 bases. With V trimmed by 1 base and J by 0 bases, 8 bases remained unmatched. Germline CDR1 is SEHNR and CDR2 is FQNEAQ (reference sequence). The length of the CDR3 is 19 residues. CDR3 in DNA: TGTGCCAGCAGCTTAGGCGGCGCGGGACTAGCGGGGGCCTCCTACGAGCAGTACTTC. Its protein is CASSLGGAGLAGASYEQYF.

This clone occurred once. The sample holds other DNA sequences that translate to the same CDR3. This chain joins TRBV18 and TRBJ2-5, with D possibly being TRBD2 (6 bases). The CDR3 contains 12 residues. Per germline, CDR1 KGHSH and CDR2 LQKENI. V gave up 3 bases and J gave up 5 bases, with 7 bases separating them. This chain's CDR3 is CASSPGGETQYF. The CDR3 DNA reads as TGTGCCAGCTCACCCGGAGGGGAGACCCAGTACTTC.

The rearrangement links TRBV6-1 to TRBJ1-5; 8 nucleotides agree with TRBD1. With V trimmed by 3 bases and J by 3 bases, 4 bases remained unmatched. The CDR3 has 15 amino acids. The V gene's germline CDR1 is MNHNS and CDR2 SASEGT. Here the CDR3 DNA reads TGTGCCAGCAGTGATCAGGGGGCGTTCAATCAGCCCCAGCATTTT. Encoded protein: CASSDQGAFNQPQHF.

V usage is TRBV7-9 and J usage is TRBJ2-5; 14 bases fit TRBD2. The CDR3 is 16 residues long. The V gene's germline CDR1 is SEHNR and CDR2 FQNEAQ (reference sequence). Losses at the gene ends were 2 bases for V and 4 bases for J; bases not matched to a gene: 3. CDR3 loop: CASSLMGLAGAETQYF. The DNA for the CDR3 is TGTGCCAGCAGCTTAATGGGACTAGCGGGGGCAGAGACCCAGTACTTC.

The V gene is TRBV30, the J gene TRBJ2-3, with D uncertain. V lost 0 bases and J lost 0, with 10 bases in between. Germline V gene data show CDR1 as GTSNPN and CDR2 as SVGIG (reference sequence). This CDR3 is built from 15 residues. Here the CDR3 reads CAWSVSAPSTDTQYF. The CDR3 DNA reads as TGTGCCTGGAGTGTTTCAGCGCCAAGCACAGATACGCAGTATTTT.

V and J are TRBV18 and TRBJ2-5; D is ambiguous. This CDR3 region has 13 residues. V lost 0 bases to trimming and J lost 1 base, with 3 bases between them. Germline CDR1 reads KGHSH; CDR2 reads LQKENI. For the CDR3, the DNA is TGTGCCAGCTCACCACCGAGCCAAGAGACCCAGTACTTC. Translated, it gives CASSPPSQETQYF.

The rearrangement joins TRBV24-1 to TRBJ2-2, with 14 positions matching TRBD2. CDR1 and CDR2 from the germline V gene are KGHDR and SFDVKD. The CDR3 is 18 amino acids. The J segment lost 4 bases and the V segment lost 4 bases, leaving 7 bases of the junction unmatched. The CDR3: CATSDTGLAGDGTGELFF. CDR3 DNA: TGTGCCACCAGTGACACGGGACTAGCGGGAGACGGCACCGGGGAGCTGTTTTTT.

The rearrangement links TRBV5-6 to TRBJ2-3; a weak D match, TRBD2 (7 bases). There are 15 residues in the CDR3. Trimming took 2 bases from V and 4 from J, leaving 14 bases between them. Germline V gives CDR1 SGHDT, CDR2 YYEEEE. This chain's CDR3 is CASSLSGRGPDTQYF. Written as DNA, the CDR3 is TGTGCCAGCAGCTTATCGGGGCGGGGGCCAGATACGCAGTATTTT.

The CDR3 sequence is CASSKPPGDSGNTIYF. CDR3 in DNA: TGTGCCAGCAGCAAACCCCCGGGGGACTCTGGAAACACCATATATTTT. V is TRBV21-1 and J is TRBJ1-3. TRBV21-1 constitutes a pseudogene. The length of the CDR3 is 16 residues.

This chain links TRBV18 with TRBJ2-3; D is possibly TRBD1 (5 bases). Between the trimmed V and J ends, which lost 2 bases and 4 bases, there was a span of 10 bases. The CDR3 consists of 14 residues. Germline CDR1 is KGHSH and CDR2 is LQKENI. The CDR3 here is CASSPRVGADTQYF. The CDR3 DNA sequence: TGTGCCAGCTCACCAAGGGTAGGGGCAGATACGCAGTATTTT.

The rearrangement joins TRBV7-9 to TRBJ1-6; 9 nucleotides line up with TRBD1. J was trimmed by 10 bases and V by 0 bases; bases with no gene match: 10. CDR3 length: 17 residues. CDR1 and CDR2 (germline): SEHNR, FQNEAQ (reference sequence). The CDR3 DNA is TGTGCCAGCAGCTTAGCCGACTGGGACAGGGTTCACTCACCCCTCCACTTT. Its translation: CASSLADWDRVHSPLHF.

The chain joins TRBV5-1 to TRBJ1-1, with a weak D call TRBD1 (5 bases). The CDR3 loop spans 14 amino acids. V was pared by 0 bases and J by 2 bases, with 8 bases between. CDR1 is SGHRS, CDR2 YFSETQ, per germline. CDR3 DNA: TGCGCCAGCAGCTTGGGCAGGGTAAACACTGAAGCTTTCTTT. This sequence encodes CASSLGRVNTEAFF.